This T cell receptor beta chain was captured by sequencing in a study of monozygotic twins with inflammatory bowel disease. Comments on this clonotype: Its target is not known.

Points from the study as a whole: In patient repertoires, differing immunosuppressive treatments may have added some variability.

A total RNA quantity of about 4,000 ng went into each TCR library. Template switching was used to attach UMIs, which incorporated a 6-nucleotide sample barcode. Nested PCRs (about 17 and 10 cycles, two total) were applied to TCRalpha and TCRbeta cDNA. Following a re-call of the 5' RACE reads, TCRdb has one entry per CDR3 protein and lacks DNA. The sample table sets out around 220,000 distinct CDR3 sequences. The CDR3 contains 15 residues. Germline CDR1 is SEHNR and CDR2 is FQNEAQ (reference sequence). The rearrangement uses TRBV7-9 and TRBJ2-3; the D call of TRBD1 rests on TCRdb alone, since no DNA is present to check it. The sequence came from a human donor with ulcerative colitis or Crohn's disease, or a healthy co-twin of an affected twin (not recorded which). Material: blood. CDR3 sequence reads: CASSLGQGITDTQYF.